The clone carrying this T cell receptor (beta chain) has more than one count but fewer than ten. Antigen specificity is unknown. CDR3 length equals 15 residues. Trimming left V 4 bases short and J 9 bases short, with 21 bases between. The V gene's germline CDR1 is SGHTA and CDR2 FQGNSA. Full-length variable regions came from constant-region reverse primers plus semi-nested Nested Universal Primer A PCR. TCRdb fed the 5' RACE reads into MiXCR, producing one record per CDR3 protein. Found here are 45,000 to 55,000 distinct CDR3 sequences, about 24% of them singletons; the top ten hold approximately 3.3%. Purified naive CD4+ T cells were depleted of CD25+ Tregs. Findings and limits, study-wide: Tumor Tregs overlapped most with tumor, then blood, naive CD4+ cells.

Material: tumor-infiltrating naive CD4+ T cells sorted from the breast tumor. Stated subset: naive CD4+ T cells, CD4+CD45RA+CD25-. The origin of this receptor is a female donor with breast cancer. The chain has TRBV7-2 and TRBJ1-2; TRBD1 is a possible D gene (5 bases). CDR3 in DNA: TGTGCCAGCAGCTCCCAGGGCCCCCTCAGACATAGCTACACCTTC. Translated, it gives CASSSQGPLRHSYTF.